These T cell receptor beta chains were read from a single sample in a study of blood T cell repertoires in COVID-19. The table came from immunoSEQ multiplex PCR; TCRdb's copy has only in-frame clones and leaves some out. The table has more than 300,000 clones, around 92% seen once. Sequencing was performed on peripheral blood. These receptors were obtained from a man younger than 35 who had recovered from COVID-19. Each CDR3 is given with its conserved first and last residue. A D gene is named only where the DNA matches it firmly. Rows may omit the clone size; those that give it use once, few, many or a size class.

CDR3aa: CASSVNPRESGGYNEQFF
CDR3nt: TGTGCCAGCAGCGTAAACCCGAGGGAGAGCGGGGGATACAATGAGCAGTTCTTC
d_gene: TRBD2
j_gene: TRBJ2-1
abundance: NA
v_gene: TRBV9

CDR3aa: CSARRTGAYGYTF
CDR3nt: TGCAGCGCGAGACGGACAGGAGCCTATGGCTACACCTTC
d_gene: TRBD1
j_gene: TRBJ1-2
abundance: NA
v_gene: TRBV29-1

CDR3aa: CASSIVQDTEAFF
CDR3nt: TGTGCCAGTAGTATAGTGCAGGACACTGAAGCTTTCTTT
d_gene: NA
j_gene: TRBJ1-1
abundance: NA
v_gene: TRBV19

CDR3aa: CASSPDRGFNEKLFF
CDR3nt: TGTGCCAGCTCACCAGATCGGGGGTTTAATGAAAAACTGTTTTTT
d_gene: NA
j_gene: TRBJ1-4
abundance: NA
v_gene: TRBV18

CDR3aa: CATSRDPGTQNSPLHF
CDR3nt: TGTGCCACCAGCAGAGACCCCGGGACACAAAATTCACCCCTCCACTTT
d_gene: NA
j_gene: TRBJ1-6
abundance: NA
v_gene: TRBV15

CDR3aa: CASSIQGNTEAFF
CDR3nt: TGTGCCAGCTCCATACAGGGTAACACTGAAGCTTTCTTT
d_gene: NA
j_gene: TRBJ1-1
abundance: NA
v_gene: TRBV18

CDR3aa: CASGLTEGDTQYF
CDR3nt: TGTGCTAGTGGTTTGACAGAGGGAGATACGCAGTATTTT
d_gene: NA
j_gene: TRBJ2-3
abundance: NA
v_gene: TRBV12-5

CDR3aa: CASSQRGSYEQYF
CDR3nt: TGTGCCAGCAGCCAAAGGGGGAGCTACGAGCAGTACTTC
d_gene: NA
j_gene: TRBJ2-7
abundance: NA
v_gene: TRBV3-1/TRBV3-2

CDR3aa: CASGLVEGLPDKDEQYF
CDR3nt: TGTGCTAGTGGTTTGGTAGAGGGCTTACCCGACAAAGACGAGCAGTACTTC
d_gene: NA
j_gene: TRBJ2-7
abundance: NA
v_gene: TRBV12-5

CDR3aa: CASSFLAGNTIYF
CDR3nt: TGTGCCAGCAGCTTCCTAGCTGGAAACACCATATATTTT
d_gene: NA
j_gene: TRBJ1-3
abundance: NA
v_gene: TRBV12-3/TRBV12-4

CDR3aa: CASSRQHNYGYTF
CDR3nt: TGTGCCAGCAGTAGACAGCACAACTATGGCTACACCTTC
d_gene: NA
j_gene: TRBJ1-2
abundance: NA
v_gene: TRBV6-5

CDR3aa: CAAKRDTNTEAFF
CDR3nt: TGTGCCGCCAAACGGGACACAAACACTGAAGCTTTCTTT
d_gene: NA
j_gene: TRBJ1-1
abundance: NA
v_gene: TRBV10-3

CDR3aa: CASSPSGDSPLHF
CDR3nt: TGTGCCAGCAGCCCCTCAGGGGATTCACCCCTCCACTTT
d_gene: NA
j_gene: TRBJ1-6
abundance: NA
v_gene: TRBV7-8

CDR3aa: CASSQDGGGAHRSGYTF
CDR3nt: TGTGCCAGCAGCCAAGATGGAGGCGGGGCTCATCGGTCCGGCTACACCTTC
d_gene: NA
j_gene: TRBJ1-2
abundance: NA
v_gene: TRBV3-1/TRBV3-2

CDR3aa: CASSLRAGYSEQFF
CDR3nt: TGTGCCAGCAGCTTACGGGCAGGGTATTCTGAGCAGTTCTTC
d_gene: NA
j_gene: TRBJ2-1
abundance: NA
v_gene: TRBV7-3

CDR3aa: CACYRGNYGYTF
CDR3nt: TGTGCCTGTTACAGGGGGAACTATGGCTACACCTTC
d_gene: TRBD1
j_gene: TRBJ1-2
abundance: once
v_gene: TRBV30

CDR3aa: CASSSGGANTEAFF
CDR3nt: TGTGCCAGCAGCTCCGGGGGGGCGAACACTGAAGCTTTCTTT
d_gene: NA
j_gene: TRBJ1-1
abundance: NA
v_gene: TRBV7-3

CDR3aa: CASSFRTGWNTEAFF
CDR3nt: TGTGCCAGCAGTTTCAGGACAGGGTGGAACACTGAAGCTTTCTTT
d_gene: TRBD1
j_gene: TRBJ1-1
abundance: NA
v_gene: TRBV27

CDR3aa: CSVSGGYYNEQFF
CDR3nt: TGCAGCGTTAGTGGCGGCTACTACAATGAGCAGTTCTTC
d_gene: NA
j_gene: TRBJ2-1
abundance: NA
v_gene: TRBV29-1

CDR3aa: CASSQDPRTGGYGYTF
CDR3nt: TGTGCCAGCAGCCAAGATCCCAGGACAGGGGGGTATGGCTACACCTTC
d_gene: TRBD1
j_gene: TRBJ1-2
abundance: NA
v_gene: TRBV3-1/TRBV3-2

CDR3aa: CASSELTAANYGYTF
CDR3nt: TGTGCCAGCAGTGAACTTACAGCCGCTAACTATGGCTACACCTTC
d_gene: NA
j_gene: TRBJ1-2
abundance: NA
v_gene: TRBV6-1

CDR3aa: CASSPQGDVLNTEAFF
CDR3nt: TGTGCCAGCTCACCACAGGGAGACGTCTTGAACACTGAAGCTTTCTTT
d_gene: NA
j_gene: TRBJ1-1
abundance: NA
v_gene: TRBV18